One and the same sample provided the 23 T cell receptor beta chains below, sequenced in a study of Ad26.COV2.S vaccination and SARS-CoV-2 variants. This sample's treatment: approximately 18 received Ad26.COV2.S at low or high dose, single or two shots; 5 received placebo; per-sample allocation not given. Specimens were obtained on day 63 following the first vaccine or placebo injection. Assay used: immunoSEQ multiplex PCR; TCRdb lists only in-frame clones, some missing. The repertoire includes about 330,000 clones, 75% to 90% of them detected once, and about 5.4% sits in the top ten. This sample comprised peripheral blood, obtained in a trial of Ad26.COV2.S vaccine versus placebo. These receptors came from a person between 18 and 65 years old who received the Ad26.COV2.S COVID-19 vaccine or a placebo.

The rearrangement links TRBV14 to TRBJ1-1; no firm D call. The CDR3 loop spans 14 amino acids. Germline V gene lookup returns CDR1 SGHDN and CDR2 FVKESK. Trimming took off 3 bases at V and 1 base at J, with 9 bases between the two ends. Here the CDR3 reads CASSQGFQNTEAFF. The DNA for the CDR3 is TGTGCCAGCAGCCAGGGGTTCCAGAACACTGAAGCTTTCTTT. Complete variable domain (other parts from reference TRBV14 and TRBJ1-1): EAGVTQFPSHSVIEKGQTVTLRCDPISGHDNLYWYRRVMGKEIKFLLHFVKESKQDESGMPNNRFLAERTGGTYSTLKVQPAELEDSGVYFCASSQGFQNTEAFFGQGTRLTVV.

V usage is TRBV9 and J usage is TRBJ2-1, with 12 nucleotides matching TRBD1. Per germline, CDR1 SGDLS and CDR2 YYNGEE. The length of the CDR3 is 21 residues. J gave up 7 bases and V 4 bases, and 24 bases lay outside the gene matches. The CDR3 region is CASSILPGQGAGGLTSNEQFF. The CDR3 region has the DNA TGTGCCAGCAGCATCCTTCCGGGACAGGGGGCTGGCGGGCTAACCTCAAATGAGCAGTTCTTC.

This clone was seen more than once but under ten times. V usage is TRBV6-2 or TRBV6-3 and J usage is TRBJ2-1; no definite D call. Germline V gives CDR1 MNHEY, CDR2 SVGEGT. The CDR3 is 14 residues long. V shed 5 bases and J shed 6 bases, with 14 bases lying between them. Written as DNA, the CDR3 is TGTGCCAGCAGTCCATTCAGAGATCTCAATGAGCAGTTCTTC. The encoded protein is CASSPFRDLNEQFF.

The chain recombines TRBV7-2 with TRBJ2-7; possibly TRBD2 for D (6 bases). Germline CDR1 is SGHTA and CDR2 is FQGNSA. The length of the CDR3 is 14 residues. Trimming took 5 bases from V and 0 from J, leaving 11 bases between them. The chain's CDR3 is CASSLAGSSYEQYF. In DNA form, the CDR3 reads TGTGCCAGCAGCCTCGCGGGGAGCTCCTACGAGCAGTACTTC.

The chain links TRBV13 to TRBJ2-2; D is undetermined. Germline lookup yields CDR1 PRHDT and CDR2 FYEKMQ (reference sequence). Trimming removed 3 bases at V and 0 bases at J, with 11 bases between. The CDR3 sequence is 16 residues long. CDR3 amino acids: CASSFANQANTGELFF. As DNA, the CDR3 is TGTGCCAGCAGCTTTGCAAATCAGGCGAACACCGGGGAGCTGTTTTTT. The variable domain in full, with the rest retrieved from reference TRBV13 and TRBJ2-2, is AAGVIQSPRHLIKEKRETATLKCYPIPRHDTVYWYQQGPGQDPQFLISFYEKMQSDKGSIPDRFSAQQFSDYHSELNMSSLELGDSALYFCASSFANQANTGELFFGEGSRLTVL.

The V gene is TRBV5-5, the J gene TRBJ1-2, with 7 nucleotides matching TRBD1. Germline-derived CDR1 and CDR2 are SGHKS and YYEKEE (reference sequence). The CDR3 covers 15 residues. Losses at the gene ends were 4 bases for V and 4 bases for J; bases not matched to a gene: 10. The CDR3 nucleotides are TGTGCCAGCAGCCGCCGGGACAGAGATTTCTATGGCTACACCTTC. Protein sequence: CASSRRDRDFYGYTF.

J is TRBJ1-2 and V is TRBV5-6; D gene uncertain. Per germline, CDR1 SGHDT and CDR2 YYEEEE. The ends were cut back, 2 bases at V and 8 bases at J, with 19 bases in the middle. The length of the CDR3 is 15 residues. DNA for the CDR3: TGTGCCAGCAGCTTAACCATGGGCTCGGCTGGCGGCTACACCTTC. It translates to CASSLTMGSAGGYTF. The full variable domain, with the rest looked up from reference TRBV5-6 and TRBJ1-2, is DAGVTQSPTHLIKTRGQQVTLRCSPKSGHDTVSWYQQALGQGPQFIFQYYEEEERQRGNFPDRFSGHQFPNYSSELNVNALLLGDSALYLCASSLTMGSAGGYTFGSGTRLTVV.

This clone has a single count. The chain combines TRBV7-9 with TRBJ2-1; 9 nucleotides match TRBD1. Germline V gene lookup returns CDR1 SEHNR and CDR2 FQNEAQ (reference sequence). After removal of 0 bases from V and 0 bases from J, the junction contained 3 bases not matched to a gene. CDR3 length equals 17 residues. CDR3 residues: CASSLAPDRGSYNEQFF. The DNA of the CDR3 is TGTGCCAGCAGCTTAGCGCCGGACAGGGGCTCCTACAATGAGCAGTTCTTC.

The DNA for the CDR3 is TGTGCCAGCAGCTTACAGGGCTCTACCAACACCGGGGAGCTGTTTTTT. Protein: CASSLQGSTNTGELFF. The V and J genes are TRBV2 and TRBJ2-2; TRBD1 might be the D (6 bases). V was trimmed by 6 bases and J by 2 bases, leaving 16 bases between them. The CDR3 sequence is 16 residues long. Germline-derived CDR1 and CDR2 are SNHLY and FYNNEI.

This chain links TRBV19 with TRBJ1-1, with 7 positions matching TRBD1. The junction had 21 bases not matched to a gene; V was cut back by 4 bases and J by 1 base. The germline V gene encodes CDR1 LNHDA and CDR2 SQIVND (reference sequence). The CDR3 consists of 20 residues. The CDR3 spells CASSTYLIDRDRGENTEAFF. The CDR3 DNA reads TGTGCCAGTAGTACATACCTGATAGACCGGGACAGAGGGGAGAACACTGAAGCTTTCTTT.

This chain joins TRBV25-1 and TRBJ1-4, with TRBD1 matching 8 bases. Per the germline V gene, CDR1 is MGHDK and CDR2 is SYGVNS. The ends lost 4 bases at V and 13 bases at J; junction bases unmatched: 11. This CDR3 has 14 amino acids. The CDR3 sequence is CASSVGRQGALLFF. CDR3 bases: TGTGCCAGCAGTGTGGGTCGTCAGGGGGCCTTACTGTTTTTT.

This clone occurred once. This sequence joins TRBV3-1 (or the pseudogene TRBV3-2) and TRBJ2-1; D is unresolved. The CDR3 is made up of 12 amino acids. V lost 2 bases and J 8 bases, leaving 7 bases between the germline ends. In germline, CDR1 is LGHDT, CDR2 YNNKEL (reference sequence). CDR3 in amino acids: CASSQTRDEQFF. CDR3 DNA sequence: TGTGCCAGCAGCCAAACACGAGATGAGCAGTTCTTC.

The chain links TRBV4-3 to TRBJ1-5; unclear D gene. V was pared by 0 bases and J by 3 bases, with 18 bases between. The germline gives CDR1 LGHNA, CDR2 YSLEER. The CDR3 runs to 18 residues. This CDR3 reads CASSQELGNDLYNQPQHF. In DNA, the CDR3 is TGCGCCAGCAGCCAAGAACTGGGAAACGACTTATACAATCAGCCCCAGCATTTT.

V gene TRBV27 combines with J gene TRBJ1-2, with 8 positions matching TRBD1. CDR1 is MNHEY and CDR2 is SMNVEV in the germline V gene (reference sequence). V dropped 5 bases and J dropped 6; count of bases not matched to a gene: 14. This CDR3 comprises 16 residues. CDR3 bases: TGTGCCAGCAGTCCACGGACAGGGCCGACGGGGGATGGCTACACCTTC. Amino acids: CASSPRTGPTGDGYTF.

This rearrangement joins TRBV12-3 or TRBV12-4 to TRBJ1-1, with unresolved D. Trimming shortened V by 6 bases and J by 7 bases, and 12 bases separated the two germline ends. The CDR3 is 12 amino acids. Here the CDR3 reads CASSRTLVEAFF. The CDR3 DNA reads as TGTGCCAGCAGCCGTACGCTCGTTGAAGCTTTCTTT.

This chain uses TRBV7-9 with TRBJ1-1, with D possibly matching TRBD1 (5 bases). The CDR3 runs to 14 residues. V was pared by 4 bases and J by 7 bases, with 16 bases between. Germline V gene data show CDR1 as SEHNR and CDR2 as FQNEAQ (reference sequence). As DNA, the CDR3 is TGTGCCAGCAGCTCATCTCCCCCCCAGGGTGAAGCTTTCTTT. Amino acids: CASSSSPPQGEAFF.

The gene calls are TRBV6-5 and TRBJ2-2; maybe TRBD2 (5 bases). The CDR3 is 14 residues long. V lost 7 bases and J 3 bases, leaving 12 bases between the germline ends. Germline values: CDR1 MNHEY, CDR2 SVGAGI. CDR3 nucleotides: TGTGCCAGCAAGACGGGGATGGACACCGGGGAGCTGTTTTTT. Encoded protein: CASKTGMDTGELFF.

The chain joins TRBV11-2 to TRBJ1-2, with 11 bases fitting TRBD1. The germline gives CDR1 SGHAT, CDR2 FQNNGV. J gave up 8 bases and V 5 bases, and 4 bases lay outside the gene matches. The CDR3 is 13 residues long. In nucleotides, the CDR3 is TGTGCCAGCAGCAGGGACAGGGGGGTCGGCTACACCTTC. It translates to CASSRDRGVGYTF.

The chain employs TRBV4-1 and TRBJ1-6, with D uncertain. CDR1 and CDR2 (germline): MGHRA, YSYEKL. Trimming took off 0 bases at V and 7 bases at J, with 7 bases between the two ends. The CDR3 loop spans 14 amino acids. CDR3 amino acids: CASSQEVVNSPLHF. The CDR3 DNA sequence: TGCGCCAGCAGCCAAGAGGTGGTCAATTCACCCCTCCACTTT.

In DNA form, the CDR3 reads TGTGCCAGCAGGGGACAGACTAGCAATCAGCCCCAGCATTTT. Protein sequence: CASRGQTSNQPQHF. This chain uses TRBV6-6 with TRBJ1-5, with 7 bases matching TRBD1. The J segment lost 0 bases and the V segment lost 6 bases, leaving 2 bases of the junction unmatched. In germline, CDR1 is MNHNY, CDR2 SVGAGI (reference sequence). The CDR3 loop spans 14 amino acids.

The V gene is TRBV4-1, the J gene TRBJ2-3, with 11 positions matching TRBD2. Looked up from germline, CDR1 is MGHRA and CDR2 is YSYEKL. V trimming: 0 bases; J trimming: 4 bases; junction bases outside the gene matches: 15. The CDR3 consists of 20 residues. In DNA form, the CDR3 reads TGCGCCAGCAGCCAAGAGGGGCCCCACTTACTAGCGGGAGCGGCAGATACGCAGTATTTT. Translation: CASSQEGPHLLAGAADTQYF.

J is TRBJ1-2 and V is TRBV6-6; 9 bases are a match to TRBD1. Trimming removed 4 bases from V and 1 base from J; junction bases left unmatched: 4. The CDR3 spans 15 residues. The germline gives CDR1 MNHNY, CDR2 SVGAGI (reference sequence). The CDR3 DNA follows: TGTGCCAGCAGTTCTCGACAGGGGGATAACTATGGCTACACCTTC. Amino acids: CASSSRQGDNYGYTF.

Only one count was recorded for this clone. V and J are TRBV6-5 and TRBJ2-6; D remains ambiguous. CDR3 size: 15 residues. Trimming cost V 2 bases and J 0 bases, with 5 bases left between them. The germline gives CDR1 MNHEY, CDR2 SVGAGI. The CDR3 region has the DNA TGTGCCAGCAGTTACAAGGGCTCTGGGGCCAACGTCCTGACTTTC. Amino acids: CASSYKGSGANVLTF.